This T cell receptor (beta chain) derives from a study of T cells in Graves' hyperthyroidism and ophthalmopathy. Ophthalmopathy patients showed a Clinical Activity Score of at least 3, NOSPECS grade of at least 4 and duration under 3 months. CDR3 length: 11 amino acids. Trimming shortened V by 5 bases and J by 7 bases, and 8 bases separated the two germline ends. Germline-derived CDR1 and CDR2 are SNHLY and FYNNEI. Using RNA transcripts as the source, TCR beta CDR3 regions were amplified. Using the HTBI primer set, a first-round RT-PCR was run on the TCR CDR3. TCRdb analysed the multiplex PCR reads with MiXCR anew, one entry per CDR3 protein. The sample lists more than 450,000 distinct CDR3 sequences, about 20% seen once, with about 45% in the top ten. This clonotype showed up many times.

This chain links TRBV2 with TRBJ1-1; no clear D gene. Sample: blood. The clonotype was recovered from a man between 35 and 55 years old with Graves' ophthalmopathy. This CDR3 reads CASSYHGEAFF. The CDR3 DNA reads TGTGCCAGCAGTTATCATGGTGAAGCTTTCTTT.